These T cell receptor beta chains were read from a single sample in a study of blood T cell repertoires in COVID-19. Data came from immunoSEQ multiplex PCR; TCRdb stores just in-frame clones and leaves some out. The sample holds roughly 220,000 clones, 80% to 85% seen once. The specimen sequenced was peripheral blood. These TCRs come from a woman between 25 and 40 years old who had recovered from COVID-19. Each CDR3 is given with its conserved first and last residue. The D gene is left open where the match is weak. Clone size appears in some rows only: once, few, many, or a class for an expanded clone.

TRBV5-6,.,15,TRBJ1-2,.,CASSLGPRGSRGYTF,TGTGCCAGCAGCCTGGGGCCGCGGGGGAGTCGTGGCTACACCTTC
TRBV5-4,.,15,TRBJ1-6,.,CASSLDPGLNSPLHF,TGTGCCAGCAGCTTGGACCCGGGACTTAATTCACCCCTCCACTTT
TRBV25-1,TRBD1,15,TRBJ1-1,.,CASSVGQGWNTEAFF,TGTGCCAGCAGTGTTGGACAGGGATGGAACACTGAAGCTTTCTTT
TRBV10-1,.,13,TRBJ1-1,few,CASSAQRNTEAFF,TGCGCCAGCAGTGCACAGAGGAACACTGAAGCTTTCTTT
TRBV7-2,.,13,TRBJ2-7,.,CASSLVVSWEQYF,TGTGCCAGCAGCTTAGTAGTTAGCTGGGAGCAGTACTTC
TRBV28,TRBD1,14,TRBJ2-7,.,CASSLYRGQYEQYF,TGTGCCAGCAGTTTGTACAGGGGACAGTACGAGCAGTACTTC
TRBV2,.,11,TRBJ2-7,few,CASRIEVSQYF,TGTGCCAGCAGAATCGAGGTTAGCCAGTACTTC
TRBV7-8,.,13,TRBJ2-3,.,CASSLGGTDTQYF,TGTGCCAGCAGCTTGGGCGGCACAGATACGCAGTATTTT
TRBV28,TRBD1,15,TRBJ1-5,.,CASSWTGVGNQPQHF,TGTGCCAGCAGTTGGACAGGGGTGGGCAATCAGCCCCAGCATTTT
TRBV5-1,TRBD2,17,TRBJ2-1,.,CASSPTPGLASYNEQFF,TGCGCCAGCAGTCCTACTCCGGGACTAGCGAGCTACAATGAGCAGTTCTTC
TRBV30,TRBD1,12,TRBJ2-7,.,CAWGTGGYEQYF,TGTGCCTGGGGGACAGGCGGCTACGAGCAGTACTTC
TRBV19,.,17,TRBJ1-2,.,CATKTPLGNKAPYGYTF,TGTGCCACCAAGACCCCCCTCGGGAACAAAGCTCCCTATGGCTACACCTTC
TRBV6-5,TRBD2,14,TRBJ2-7,few,CASRSPSGSYEQYF,TGTGCCAGCAGGTCCCCTAGCGGGAGCTACGAGCAGTACTTC
TRBV9,TRBD2,15,TRBJ2-3,.,CASSVGLAGPDTQYF,TGTGCCAGCAGCGTAGGACTAGCGGGACCAGATACGCAGTATTTT
TRBV9,TRBD1,14,TRBJ1-1,.,CASSGHRGNTEAFF,TGTGCCAGCAGCGGCCACAGGGGGAACACTGAAGCTTTCTTT
TRBV5-6,.,16,TRBJ1-5,.,CASSPAGRGRSEPQHF,TGTGCCAGCAGCCCAGCGGGTCGGGGAAGGTCGGAACCCCAGCATTTT
TRBV9,.,13,TRBJ1-4,.,CASSVVKEGKLFF,TGTGCCAGCAGCGTAGTCAAGGAGGGGAAACTGTTTTTT
TRBV6-5,TRBD2,15,TRBJ2-7,.,CASSINRLAAYEQYF,TGTGCCAGCAGTATAAATCGACTAGCGGCCTACGAGCAGTACTTC
TRBV5-6,.,17,TRBJ2-6,.,CASSLGVLEAGANVLTF,TGTGCCAGCAGCTTGGGTGTCCTTGAGGCTGGGGCCAACGTCCTGACTTTC
TRBV18,.,15,TRBJ1-1,.,CASSPAPRENTEAFF,TGTGCCAGCTCCCCCGCGCCCAGGGAGAACACTGAAGCTTTCTTT